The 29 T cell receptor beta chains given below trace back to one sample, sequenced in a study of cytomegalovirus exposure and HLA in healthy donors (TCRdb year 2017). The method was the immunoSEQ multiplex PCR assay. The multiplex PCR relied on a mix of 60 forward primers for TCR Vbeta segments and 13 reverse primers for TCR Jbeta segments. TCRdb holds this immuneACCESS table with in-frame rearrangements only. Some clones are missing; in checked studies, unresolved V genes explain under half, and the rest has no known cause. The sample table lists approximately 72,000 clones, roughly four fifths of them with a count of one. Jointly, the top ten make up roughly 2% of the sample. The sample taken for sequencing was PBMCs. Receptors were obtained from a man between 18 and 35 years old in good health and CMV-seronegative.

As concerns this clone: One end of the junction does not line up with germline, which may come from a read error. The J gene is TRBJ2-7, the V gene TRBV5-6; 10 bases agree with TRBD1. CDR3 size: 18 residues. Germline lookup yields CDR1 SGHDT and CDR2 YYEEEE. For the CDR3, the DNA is TGTGCCATCAGCTTGGTCGGTGACAGGGGGCTAGTAACCTACGAGCAGTACTTC. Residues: CAISLVGDRGLVTYEQYF.

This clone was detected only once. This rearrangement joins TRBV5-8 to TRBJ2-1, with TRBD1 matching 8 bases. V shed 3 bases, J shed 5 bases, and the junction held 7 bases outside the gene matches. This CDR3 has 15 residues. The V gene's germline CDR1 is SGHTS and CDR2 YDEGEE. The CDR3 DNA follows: TGTGCCAGCAGCTACCGACAGGGGAACCACAATGAGCAGTTCTTC. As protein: CASSYRQGNHNEQFF.

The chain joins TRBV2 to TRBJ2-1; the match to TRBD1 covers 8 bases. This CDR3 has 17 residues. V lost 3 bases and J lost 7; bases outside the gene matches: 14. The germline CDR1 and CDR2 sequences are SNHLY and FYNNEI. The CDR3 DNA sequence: TGTGCCAGCAGTGAGAGTAGTCAGGGGGCTATTGGAAATGAGCAGTTCTTC. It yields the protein CASSESSQGAIGNEQFF.

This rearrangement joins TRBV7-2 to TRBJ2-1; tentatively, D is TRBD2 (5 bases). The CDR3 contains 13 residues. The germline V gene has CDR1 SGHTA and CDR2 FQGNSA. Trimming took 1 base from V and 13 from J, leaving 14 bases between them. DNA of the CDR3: TGTGCCAGCAGCTTAGATTTCATTTCGGGACAGTTCTTC. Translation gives CASSLDFISGQFF.

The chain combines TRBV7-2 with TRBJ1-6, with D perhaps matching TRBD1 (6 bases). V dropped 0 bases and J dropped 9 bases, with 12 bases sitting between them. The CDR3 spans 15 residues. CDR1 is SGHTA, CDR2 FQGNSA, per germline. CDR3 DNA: TGTGCCAGCAGCTTAGCGCGGGGGACATCTTCACCCCTCCACTTT. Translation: CASSLARGTSSPLHF.

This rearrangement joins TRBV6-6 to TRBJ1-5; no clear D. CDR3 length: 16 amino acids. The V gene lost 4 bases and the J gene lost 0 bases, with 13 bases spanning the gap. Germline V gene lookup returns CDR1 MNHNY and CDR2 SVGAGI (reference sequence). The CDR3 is CASSWPLGSSNQPQHF. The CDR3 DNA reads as TGTGCCAGCAGTTGGCCCCTGGGGAGTAGCAATCAGCCCCAGCATTTT.

DNA for the CDR3: TGTGCCAGCAGTGGATCCAGGGGGAGAGCCAAAAACATTCAGTACTTC. Its translation: CASSGSRGRAKNIQYF. This chain connects TRBV2 to TRBJ2-4; 7 bases fit TRBD1. Germline CDR1 SNHLY, CDR2 FYNNEI. V shed 4 bases, J shed 0 bases, and the junction held 6 bases outside the gene matches. The CDR3 runs 16 residues. Full variable domain (outside the CDR3, taken from reference TRBV2 and TRBJ2-4): EPEVTQTPSHQVTQMGQEVILRCVPISNHLYFYWYRQILGQKVEFLVSFYNNEISEKSEIFDDQFSVERPDGSNFTLKIRSTKLEDSAMYFCASSGSRGRAKNIQYFGAGTRLSVL.

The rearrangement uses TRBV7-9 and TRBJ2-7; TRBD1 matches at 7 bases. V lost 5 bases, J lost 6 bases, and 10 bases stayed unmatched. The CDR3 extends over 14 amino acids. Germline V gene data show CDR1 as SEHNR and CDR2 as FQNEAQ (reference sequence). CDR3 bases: TGTGCCAGCAGCCTACCCGGGACAGTAGGCGAGCAGTACTTC. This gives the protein CASSLPGTVGEQYF.

Here the CDR3 reads CASSSKILAGGPVETQYF. CDR3 coding DNA: TGCGCCAGCAGCTCGAAAATACTAGCGGGGGGGCCGGTGGAGACCCAGTACTTC. This chain links TRBV5-1 with TRBJ2-5; 13 bases fit TRBD2. V lost 3 bases and J lost 5; bases outside the gene matches: 13. The CDR3 is 18 residues long. CDR1 is SGHRS, CDR2 YFSETQ, per germline.

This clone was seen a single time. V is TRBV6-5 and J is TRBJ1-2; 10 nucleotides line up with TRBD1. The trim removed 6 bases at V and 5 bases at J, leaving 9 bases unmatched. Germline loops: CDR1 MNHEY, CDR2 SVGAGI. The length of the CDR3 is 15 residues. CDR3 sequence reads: CASSPDRGRSYGYTF. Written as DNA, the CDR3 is TGTGCCAGCAGCCCAGACAGGGGGCGCTCGTATGGCTACACCTTC.

The CDR3 sequence is CASIGGLAGQETQYF. The CDR3, as DNA: TGTGCCAGCATCGGGGGTTTAGCGGGGCAAGAGACCCAGTACTTC. This chain joins TRBV5-6 and TRBJ2-5; 8 bases are a match to TRBD2. Per germline, CDR1 SGHDT and CDR2 YYEEEE. The CDR3 is 15 amino acids. With V trimmed by 6 bases and J by 2 bases, 9 bases remained unmatched.

The DNA for the CDR3 is TGTGCCATCAATGACAGGGGAACGGGTCAGCCCCAGCATTTT. It is translated as CAINDRGTGQPQHF. This sequence joins TRBV10-3 and TRBJ1-5; 8 bases agree with TRBD1. Trimming at V came to 7 bases and at J to 6 bases, leaving 8 bases not matched to a gene. The CDR3 is 14 amino acids. Germline V lookup: CDR1 ENHRY, CDR2 SYGVKD.

In DNA form, the CDR3 reads TGTGCCAGCAGTTTGGGACAGGGGAGGAGCTATGGCTACACCTTC. Translating it yields CASSLGQGRSYGYTF. V and J are TRBV28 and TRBJ1-2; 10 positions match TRBD1. In germline, CDR1 is MDHEN, CDR2 SYDVKM. V was pared by 3 bases and J by 4 bases, with 5 bases of the junction left unmatched. The CDR3 has 15 residues.

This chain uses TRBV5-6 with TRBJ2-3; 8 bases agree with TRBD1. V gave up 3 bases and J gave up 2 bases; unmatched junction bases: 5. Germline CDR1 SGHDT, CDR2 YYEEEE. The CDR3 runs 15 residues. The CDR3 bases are TGTGCCAGCAGCTATAGGACAGGGTCCACAGATACGCAGTATTTT. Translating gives CASSYRTGSTDTQYF.

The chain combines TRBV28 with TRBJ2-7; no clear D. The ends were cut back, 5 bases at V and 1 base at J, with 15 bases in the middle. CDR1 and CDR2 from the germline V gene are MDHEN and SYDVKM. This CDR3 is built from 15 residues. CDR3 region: CASSLGASRSYEQYF. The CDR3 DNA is TGTGCCAGCAGTCTGGGCGCATCACGATCCTACGAGCAGTACTTC.

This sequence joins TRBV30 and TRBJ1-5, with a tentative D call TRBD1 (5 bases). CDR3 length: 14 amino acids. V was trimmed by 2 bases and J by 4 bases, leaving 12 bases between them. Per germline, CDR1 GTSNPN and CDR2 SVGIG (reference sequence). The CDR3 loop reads CAWSRVQENQPQHF. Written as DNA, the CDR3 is TGTGCCTGGAGTAGGGTACAGGAAAATCAGCCCCAGCATTTT.

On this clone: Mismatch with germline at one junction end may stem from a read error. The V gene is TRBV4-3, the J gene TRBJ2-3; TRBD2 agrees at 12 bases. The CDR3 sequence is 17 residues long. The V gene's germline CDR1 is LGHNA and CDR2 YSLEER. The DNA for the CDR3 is TGCGGCAGCAGCCAAGTCCTAGCGGGAGGGCCCGCAGATACGCAGTATTTT. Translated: CGSSQVLAGGPADTQYF.

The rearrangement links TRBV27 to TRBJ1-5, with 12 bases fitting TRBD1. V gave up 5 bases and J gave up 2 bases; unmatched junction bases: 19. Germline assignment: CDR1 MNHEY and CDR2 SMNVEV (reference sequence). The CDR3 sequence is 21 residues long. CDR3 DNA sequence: TGTGCCAGCAGTCCCATTACTAATCCCGGGACAGGGGGCTGGCGCAATCAGCCCCAGCATTTT. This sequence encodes CASSPITNPGTGGWRNQPQHF.

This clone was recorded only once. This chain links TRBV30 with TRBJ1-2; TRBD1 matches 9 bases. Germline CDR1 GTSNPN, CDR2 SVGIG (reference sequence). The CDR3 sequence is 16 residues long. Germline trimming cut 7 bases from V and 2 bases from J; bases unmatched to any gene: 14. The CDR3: CAFPSTPGTGNYGYTF. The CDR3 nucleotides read TGTGCCTTTCCATCAACTCCCGGGACAGGGAACTATGGCTACACCTTC.

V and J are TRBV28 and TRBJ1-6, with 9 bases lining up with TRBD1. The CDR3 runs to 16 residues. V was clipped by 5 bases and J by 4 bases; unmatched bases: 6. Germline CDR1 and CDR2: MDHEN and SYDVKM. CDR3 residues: CASSGGQGPYNSPLHF. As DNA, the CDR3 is TGTGCCAGCAGTGGGGGACAGGGACCTTATAATTCACCCCTCCACTTT.

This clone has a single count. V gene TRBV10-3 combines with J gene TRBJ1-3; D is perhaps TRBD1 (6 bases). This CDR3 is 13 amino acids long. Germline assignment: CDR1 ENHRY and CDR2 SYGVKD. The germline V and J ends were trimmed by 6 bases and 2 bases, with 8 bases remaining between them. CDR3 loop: CAIRPGAGNTIYF. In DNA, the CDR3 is TGTGCCATCAGACCAGGGGCTGGAAACACCATATATTTT.

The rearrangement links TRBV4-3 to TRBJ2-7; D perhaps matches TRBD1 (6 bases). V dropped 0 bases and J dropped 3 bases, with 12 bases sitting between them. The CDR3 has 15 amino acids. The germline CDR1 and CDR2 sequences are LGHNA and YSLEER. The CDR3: CASSQEGRGNYEQYF. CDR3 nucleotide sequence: TGCGCCAGCAGCCAAGAAGGCAGGGGCAACTACGAGCAGTACTTC.

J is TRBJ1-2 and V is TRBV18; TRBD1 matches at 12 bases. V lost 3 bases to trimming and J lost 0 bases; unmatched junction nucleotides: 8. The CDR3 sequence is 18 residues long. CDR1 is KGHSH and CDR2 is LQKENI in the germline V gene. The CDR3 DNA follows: TGTGCCAGCTCACCGAAACCGGGACAGGGGGCTCCTAACTATGGCTACACCTTC. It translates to CASSPKPGQGAPNYGYTF.

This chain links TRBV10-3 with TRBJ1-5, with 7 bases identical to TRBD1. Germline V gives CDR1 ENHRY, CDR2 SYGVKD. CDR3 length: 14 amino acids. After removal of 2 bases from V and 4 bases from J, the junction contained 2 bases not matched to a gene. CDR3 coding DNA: TGTGCCATCAGTGAGGGGACAGCTAATCAGCCCCAGCATTTT. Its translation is CAISEGTANQPQHF.

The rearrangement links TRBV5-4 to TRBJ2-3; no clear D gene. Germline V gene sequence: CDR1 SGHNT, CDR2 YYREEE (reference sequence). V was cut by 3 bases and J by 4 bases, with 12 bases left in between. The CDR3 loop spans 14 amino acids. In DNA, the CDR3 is TGTGCCAGCAGCTCCGTTTCAAGCGCAGATACGCAGTATTTT. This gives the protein CASSSVSSADTQYF.

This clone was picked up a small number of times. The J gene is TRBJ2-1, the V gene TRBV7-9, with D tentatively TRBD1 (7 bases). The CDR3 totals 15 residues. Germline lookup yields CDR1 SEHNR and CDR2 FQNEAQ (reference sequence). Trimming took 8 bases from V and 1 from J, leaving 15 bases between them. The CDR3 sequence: CASLLRDSSYNEQFF. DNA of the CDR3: TGTGCCAGCCTGCTGCGGGACAGTTCCTACAATGAGCAGTTCTTC.

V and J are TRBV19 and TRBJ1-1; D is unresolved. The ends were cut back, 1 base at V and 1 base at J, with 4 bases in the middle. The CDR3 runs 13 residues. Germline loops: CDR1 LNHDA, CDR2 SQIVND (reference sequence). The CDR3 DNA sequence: TGTGCCAGTAGTATAGTCCGGAACACTGAAGCTTTCTTT. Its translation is CASSIVRNTEAFF.

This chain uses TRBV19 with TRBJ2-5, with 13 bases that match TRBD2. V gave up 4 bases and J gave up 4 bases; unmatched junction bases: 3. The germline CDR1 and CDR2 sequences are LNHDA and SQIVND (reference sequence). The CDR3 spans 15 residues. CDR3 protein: CASSRLAGGRETQYF. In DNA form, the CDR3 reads TGTGCCAGTAGTAGACTAGCGGGAGGTCGAGAGACCCAGTACTTC.

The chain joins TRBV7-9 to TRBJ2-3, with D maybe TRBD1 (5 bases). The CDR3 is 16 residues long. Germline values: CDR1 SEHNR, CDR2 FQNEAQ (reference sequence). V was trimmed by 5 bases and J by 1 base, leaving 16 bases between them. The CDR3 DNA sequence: TGTGCCAGCAGCCCTGCGCTCAGGGCCCGCACAGATACGCAGTATTTT. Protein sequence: CASSPALRARTDTQYF.